The 8 T cell receptor beta chains in this list originate from one sample, sequenced in a study of blood T cell repertoires in COVID-19. Data came from immunoSEQ multiplex PCR; TCRdb stores just in-frame clones and leaves some out. This sample yields 300,000 to 400,000 clones, of which around 85% are seen a single time; roughly 4.2% belongs to the top ten. The sequencing input was PBMCs or T cells enriched from blood (not recorded which). These receptors were taken from a woman aged 40 to 55 with acute COVID-19.

In its sample, this clone was seen a few times. The V gene is TRBV7-6, the J gene TRBJ2-5; D is perhaps TRBD1 (6 bases). CDR3 length: 13 amino acids. Trimming stripped 5 bases from V and 4 bases from J, with 11 bases between. Looked up from germline, CDR1 is SGHVS and CDR2 is FNYEAQ. Here the CDR3 DNA reads TGTGCCAGCAGCGGTCAACAGGGAGAGACCCAGTACTTC. Translation gives CASSGQQGETQYF.

This clone showed up just a few times. This rearrangement joins TRBV7-9 to TRBJ1-1; 7 bases fit TRBD1. The V and J ends lost 5 bases and 1 base, in that order; junction bases with no gene match: 7. There are 15 residues in the CDR3. Germline V gives CDR1 SEHNR, CDR2 FQNEAQ (reference sequence). This CDR3 reads CASSQTGQRNTEAFF. CDR3 coding DNA: TGTGCCAGCAGCCAAACGGGACAGAGGAACACTGAAGCTTTCTTT.

The chain joins TRBV28 to TRBJ2-2, with 7 nucleotides matching TRBD1. V was pared by 6 bases and J by 1 base, with 8 bases of the junction left unmatched. This CDR3 is built from 16 residues. CDR1 and CDR2 (germline): MDHEN, SYDVKM. CDR3 DNA sequence: TGTGCCAGCAGGTACTATGGGACAGTGAACACCGGGGAGCTGTTTTTT. Translated: CASRYYGTVNTGELFF.

The chain uses TRBV29-1 and TRBJ1-5; 9 nucleotides agree with TRBD1. The CDR3 consists of 17 residues. Looked up from germline, CDR1 is SQVTM and CDR2 is ANQGSEA. Trimming cost V 6 bases and J 0 bases; bases outside gene matches: 12. The CDR3 here is CSVPGQGDGYSNQPQHF. For the CDR3, the DNA is TGCAGCGTGCCGGGACAGGGTGATGGGTATAGCAATCAGCCCCAGCATTTT.

This clone was counted once. The V gene is TRBV6-5, the J gene TRBJ1-2; TRBD1 matches 7 bases. The germline V gene encodes CDR1 MNHEY and CDR2 SVGAGI. The junction had 11 bases not matched to a gene; V was cut back by 4 bases and J by 6 bases. The CDR3 is made up of 15 amino acids. Written as DNA, the CDR3 is TGTGCCAGCAGTTGGGGGGCCGGGACAGAAGATGGCTACACCTTC. Protein: CASSWGAGTEDGYTF.

This sequence joins TRBV5-1 and TRBJ2-7; D is perhaps TRBD2 (6 bases). CDR3 length: 13 amino acids. V was trimmed by 4 bases and J by 4 bases, leaving 12 bases between them. The V gene's germline CDR1 is SGHRS and CDR2 YFSETQ. CDR3 coding DNA: TGCGCCAGCAGCCCAACGGAGGGGTACGAGCAGTACTTC. Translating gives CASSPTEGYEQYF.

This clone was observed a handful of times. The V call is TRBV15, the J call TRBJ1-1; D is uncertain. V was clipped by 11 bases and J by 3 bases, with 13 bases between them. Germline values: CDR1 LNHNV, CDR2 YYDKDF (reference sequence). The CDR3 runs 12 residues. CDR3 in amino acids: CAPRRHHTEAFF. CDR3 bases: TGTGCCCCGCGGCGTCACCACACTGAAGCTTTCTTT.

This rearrangement joins TRBV7-9 to TRBJ1-1; the match to TRBD1 covers 8 bases. V lost 5 bases to trimming and J lost 6 bases; unmatched junction nucleotides: 11. Germline assignment: CDR1 SEHNR and CDR2 FQNEAQ (reference sequence). This CDR3 has 15 amino acids. CDR3 bases: TGTGCCAGCAGCCCTTTGACAGGGGTAAAGGCTGAAGCTTTCTTT. Translating gives CASSPLTGVKAEAFF.